Presented here are 23 T cell receptor beta chains from one specimen sequenced in a study of T cells in localized non-small cell lung cancer. Profiled with immunoSEQ multiplex PCR; TCRdb holds only in-frame clones, not every one. The sample includes around 64,000 clones, 80% to 95% of them seen just once. Sample: peripheral blood, taken before any cancer treatment. The receptors were gathered from a man aged 35 to 70 with stage I lung adenocarcinoma.

The gene calls are TRBV6-5 and TRBJ2-2, with 8 bases lining up with TRBD1. Trimming removed 6 bases from V and 1 base from J; junction bases left unmatched: 4. The CDR3 runs to 15 residues. The V gene's germline CDR1 is MNHEY and CDR2 SVGAGI. CDR3 DNA sequence: TGTGCCAGCAGATCCGGGACAGGGAACACCGGGGAGCTGTTTTTT. It encodes CASRSGTGNTGELFF.

The chain links TRBV6-5 to TRBJ1-1; a weak D match, TRBD1 (6 bases). V gave up 4 bases and J gave up 0 bases, with 12 bases separating them. Germline V lookup: CDR1 MNHEY, CDR2 SVGAGI. The CDR3 length is 15 residues. Here the CDR3 reads CASSSQAGVNTEAFF. The CDR3 DNA reads TGTGCCAGCAGTTCCCAGGCAGGGGTGAACACTGAAGCTTTCTTT.

The chain carries TRBV10-3 and TRBJ2-1, with D unresolved. V was cut by 0 bases and J by 1 base, with 7 bases left in between. Per germline, CDR1 ENHRY and CDR2 SYGVKD. This CDR3 has 15 residues. The CDR3 loop is CAISESRRSYNEQFF. The CDR3 region has the DNA TGTGCCATCAGTGAGTCTAGGCGGTCCTACAATGAGCAGTTCTTC.

This chain links TRBV29-1 with TRBJ2-3; D assignment may be TRBD1 or TRBD2 (5 bases each). This CDR3 comprises 12 residues. CDR1 is SQVTM and CDR2 is ANQGSEA in the germline V gene. V was cut by 6 bases and J by 7 bases, with 14 bases left in between. Written as DNA, the CDR3 is TGCAGCGTGAGGGGATTGGGAAATACGCAGTATTTT. It yields the protein CSVRGLGNTQYF.

Of note for this clone: At one end the junction does not follow the germline gene, possibly because of a read error. The V gene is TRBV7-7, the J gene TRBJ2-7; TRBD1 matches at 9 bases. CDR3 length: 16 amino acids. CDR1 SSHAT and CDR2 FNYEAQ come from the germline V gene (reference sequence). In DNA, the CDR3 is TGTGCTAGCAGCTTACACCGGGACAGGGTACCCTACGAGCAGTACTTC. Translating gives CASSLHRDRVPYEQYF. Based on the CDR3 plus reference TRBV7-7 and TRBJ2-7, the full variable domain is GAGVSQSPRYKVTKRGQDVTLRCDPISSHATLYWYQQALGQGPEFLTYFNYEAQPDKSGLPSDRFSAERPEGSISTLTIQRTEQRDSAMYRCASSLHRDRVPYEQYFGPGTRLTVT.

This chain uses TRBV11-2 with TRBJ2-1, with 9 bases lining up with TRBD2. The V gene end was trimmed by 2 bases and the J gene end by 7 bases; junction bases not matched to a gene: 9. This CDR3 contains 16 residues. CDR1 SGHAT and CDR2 FQNNGV come from the germline V gene. Here the CDR3 reads CASSLIGGRAGNEQFF. DNA of the CDR3: TGTGCCAGCAGCTTAATCGGCGGGAGGGCCGGTAATGAGCAGTTCTTC.

J is TRBJ1-5 and V is TRBV30; weak D call: TRBD1 (5 bases). Trimming shortened V by 3 bases and J by 2 bases, and 11 bases separated the two germline ends. The CDR3 runs to 14 residues. Germline V lookup: CDR1 GTSNPN, CDR2 SVGIG (reference sequence). CDR3 amino acids: CAWRLGHGNQPQHF. The DNA of the CDR3 is TGTGCCTGGAGACTGGGGCACGGCAATCAGCCCCAGCATTTT.

The gene calls are TRBV5-4 and TRBJ1-3, with a tentative D call TRBD1 (6 bases). The CDR3 runs to 12 residues. V was clipped by 1 base and J by 8 bases, with 7 bases between them. Per the germline V gene, CDR1 is SGHNT and CDR2 is YYREEE (reference sequence). The CDR3 DNA is TGTGCCAGCAGCTTGCGGGGGCACACCATATATTTT. It is translated as CASSLRGHTIYF.

This clone has a single count. The chain links TRBV6-5 to TRBJ2-1; 9 bases are shared with TRBD2. J was trimmed by 5 bases and V by 2 bases; bases with no gene match: 4. The CDR3 is 15 residues long. Germline V gene lookup returns CDR1 MNHEY and CDR2 SVGAGI. CDR3 region: CASSYRTSVHNEQFF. In DNA, the CDR3 is TGTGCCAGCAGTTACAGGACTAGCGTGCACAATGAGCAGTTCTTC.

The chain carries TRBV5-1 and TRBJ1-4; 8 nucleotides align to TRBD1. The V segment lost 0 bases and the J segment 4 bases; nucleotides outside the gene matches: 2. Germline V gene sequence: CDR1 SGHRS, CDR2 YFSETQ. This CDR3 has 15 residues. The CDR3 DNA is TGCGCCAGCAGCTTGGGGGACAGGTTTAATGAAAAACTGTTTTTT. It specifies CASSLGDRFNEKLFF. The whole variable domain, filled in from reference TRBV5-1 and TRBJ1-4, reads KAGVTQTPRYLIKTRGQQVTLSCSPISGHRSVSWYQQTPGQGLQFLFEYFSETQRNKGNFPGRFSGRQFSNSRSEMNVSTLELGDSALYLCASSLGDRFNEKLFFGSGTQLSVL.

This sequence joins TRBV6-1 and TRBJ2-5; D gene uncertain. V was pared by 1 base and J by 8 bases, with 11 bases between. CDR1 MNHNS and CDR2 SASEGT come from the germline V gene. This CDR3 contains 13 residues. CDR3 sequence (DNA): TGTGCCAGCAGTGAAGATTCGGTTGTCACCCAGTACTTC. This gives the protein CASSEDSVVTQYF.

This chain connects TRBV7-8 to TRBJ2-3; 9 bases match TRBD2. V shed 5 bases and J 1 base; nucleotides not matched to a gene: 4. Germline V gene sequence: CDR1 SGHVS, CDR2 FQNEAQ. The CDR3 runs 15 residues. The CDR3 region has the DNA TGTGCCAGCAGCGCCCGACTAGCGGGCACAGATACGCAGTATTTT. Translating gives CASSARLAGTDTQYF.

The J gene is TRBJ2-1, the V gene TRBV27, with 12 nucleotides matching TRBD1. The CDR3 is 16 residues long. V lost 5 bases to trimming and J lost 7 bases; unmatched junction nucleotides: 9. Germline CDR1 is MNHEY and CDR2 is SMNVEV (reference sequence). In DNA, the CDR3 is TGTGCCAGCAGTGCTTCGGGACAGGGGGCGGTAAATGAGCAGTTCTTC. Protein product: CASSASGQGAVNEQFF.

V usage is TRBV6-5 and J usage is TRBJ2-2; 12 positions agree with TRBD2. Trimming removed 6 bases from V and 7 bases from J; junction bases left unmatched: 3. The CDR3 contains 14 residues. Germline-derived CDR1 and CDR2 are MNHEY and SVGAGI. CDR3 region: CASRGTSGYGELFF. The CDR3, as DNA: TGTGCCAGCAGGGGGACTAGCGGGTACGGGGAGCTGTTTTTT.

The genes are TRBV9 and TRBJ2-1, with 8 bases aligning to TRBD2. V gave up 2 bases and J gave up 6 bases; unmatched junction bases: 7. The CDR3 extends over 15 amino acids. Germline lookup yields CDR1 SGDLS and CDR2 YYNGEE. In nucleotides, the CDR3 is TGTGCCAGCAGCGTTGTAGCGGGGACGGGCAATGAGCAGTTCTTC. As protein: CASSVVAGTGNEQFF.

The chain couples TRBV6-5 to TRBJ2-3; TRBD1 might be the D (6 bases). Trimming cost V 0 bases and J 6 bases, with 7 bases left between them. The CDR3 is 13 residues long. The germline V gene has CDR1 MNHEY and CDR2 SVGAGI. This CDR3 reads CASSYSRGDTQYF. Written as DNA, the CDR3 is TGTGCCAGCAGTTACTCGAGGGGGGATACGCAGTATTTT.

This clone was detected once. CDR3 in amino acids: CASSGRQTISGNTIYF. DNA for the CDR3: TGTGCCAGCAGCGGTCGACAGACGATCTCTGGAAACACCATATATTTT. The gene calls are TRBV9 and TRBJ1-3; tentative D call: TRBD1 (5 bases). CDR3 length: 16 amino acids. Looked up from germline, CDR1 is SGDLS and CDR2 is YYNGEE. Trimming pared 3 bases from V and 0 bases from J, leaving 13 bases between.

The chain employs TRBV30 and TRBJ1-1, with D possibly matching TRBD1 (5 bases). There are 15 residues in the CDR3. CDR1 and CDR2 (germline): GTSNPN, SVGIG (reference sequence). V lost 2 bases and J 2 bases, leaving 15 bases between the germline ends. The CDR3 sequence: CAWSFVGATNTEAFF. CDR3 DNA: TGTGCCTGGAGTTTTGTCGGGGCAACTAACACTGAAGCTTTCTTT.

The genes are TRBV30 and TRBJ1-2; possibly TRBD1 for D (5 bases). Germline CDR1 reads GTSNPN; CDR2 reads SVGIG (reference sequence). The CDR3 spans 15 residues. V was pared by 1 base and J by 4 bases, with 16 bases between. For the CDR3, the DNA is TGTGCCTGGAGTGGGGGGAGGGGTAGATCCTATGGCTACACCTTC. Translation: CAWSGGRGRSYGYTF.

This clone was counted once. The chain has TRBV5-1 and TRBJ1-4; weak D call: TRBD1 (5 bases). CDR3 length equals 18 residues. Trimming stripped 0 bases from V and 3 bases from J, with 18 bases between. From germline, CDR1 is SGHRS and CDR2 YFSETQ. CDR3 protein: CASSLVPQGGRANEKLFF. CDR3 DNA sequence: TGCGCCAGCAGCTTGGTCCCCCAAGGTGGCAGGGCTAATGAAAAACTGTTTTTT.

The gene calls are TRBV7-6 and TRBJ1-5; no reliable D call. Germline V lookup: CDR1 SGHVS, CDR2 FNYEAQ. The CDR3 sequence is 13 residues long. V dropped 5 bases and J dropped 4 bases, with 9 bases sitting between them. The CDR3 DNA follows: TGTGCCAGCAGCGAGGAAGTAAATCAGCCCCAGCATTTT. The encoded protein is CASSEEVNQPQHF.

V usage is TRBV5-1 and J usage is TRBJ2-3; D is unresolved. Trimming stripped 0 bases from V and 0 bases from J, with 5 bases between. The V gene's germline CDR1 is SGHRS and CDR2 YFSETQ. The CDR3 has 14 amino acids. CDR3 region: CASSLVDSTDTQYF. DNA of the CDR3: TGCGCCAGCAGCTTGGTGGACAGCACAGATACGCAGTATTTT.

The chain's CDR3 is CATSRDLTEGNGYTF. The CDR3 nucleotides read TGTGCCACCAGCAGAGATTTGACAGAAGGGAATGGCTACACCTTC. The V gene is TRBV15, the J gene TRBJ1-2, with TRBD1 as a possible D gene (5 bases). The germline V gene has CDR1 LNHNV and CDR2 YYDKDF (reference sequence). V was shortened by 0 bases and J by 6 bases, with 14 bases between the two germline ends. The CDR3 contains 15 residues.